This T cell receptor (beta chain) was retrieved from a study of cytomegalovirus exposure and HLA in healthy donors. This clone was seen just once. Antigen: not known. Researchers ran the PCR with 60 Vbeta and 13 Jbeta primers. Profiled with immunoSEQ multiplex PCR; TCRdb holds only in-frame clones, not every one. The top ten clones hold approximately 1.3% of a sample with around 150,000 clones, approximately 82% of them seen once. Though probably carrying unrecorded immune exposures, donors were nominally healthy at sampling. Points from the study as a whole: In vitro testing confirmed a few CMV-associated chains as specific for CMV antigens. Later work associated approximately 17,000 TCR beta sequences with HLA alleles at 0.05 false discovery rate.

The sequencing sample was made of PBMCs. The TCR was taken from a man aged 30 to 39 in good health and CMV-seropositive.

CDR3 nucleotides: TGTGCCGCCAGGAGGGACGACAGCTCCTACAATGAGCAGTTCTTC. Residues: CAARRDDSSYNEQFF. This chain links TRBV19 with TRBJ2-1, with a weak D call TRBD2 (6 bases). The CDR3 consists of 15 residues. The V and J ends lost 11 bases and 0 bases respectively, with 17 bases between them. Germline lookup yields CDR1 LNHDA and CDR2 SQIVND (reference sequence).